The 21 T cell receptor beta chains below were found in one sample sequenced in a study of CD8+ T cells in alopecia areata. Reverse transcription of extracted RNA yielded cDNA, which provided the sequencing template. The table came from immunoSEQ multiplex PCR; TCRdb's copy has only in-frame clones and leaves some out. The sample contains fewer than 90,000 clones, roughly 47% of which appear only once. Sequenced input: NKG2D-high CD8+ T cells sorted from blood. These receptors were taken from a human donor with alopecia areata.

The chain links TRBV27 to TRBJ1-5; a weak D match, TRBD1 (6 bases). CDR3 length: 15 residues. V lost 2 bases and J 3 bases, leaving 11 bases between the germline ends. Germline V gene sequence: CDR1 MNHEY, CDR2 SMNVEV (reference sequence). The DNA for the CDR3 is TGTGCCAGCAGTTTAGACCGGGACACCAATCAGCCCCAGCATTTT. Translation: CASSLDRDTNQPQHF.

This clone appeared a few times. The chain carries TRBV28 and TRBJ2-7; 14 bases map to TRBD2. Germline V CDR1 and CDR2: MDHEN, SYDVKM. The J segment lost 0 bases and the V segment lost 6 bases, leaving 19 bases of the junction unmatched. The CDR3 loop spans 21 amino acids. The CDR3 reads CASSSPGTSGSGHHYSYEQYF. The CDR3 coding sequence is TGTGCCAGCAGCTCCCCCGGGACTAGCGGGAGCGGCCACCATTACTCCTACGAGCAGTACTTC.

The chain is built from TRBV29-1 and TRBJ2-3; the D is unclear. Germline lookup yields CDR1 SQVTM and CDR2 ANQGSEA. The V end was cut by 3 bases, the J end by 0 bases, with 7 bases between. The CDR3 length is 13 residues. The CDR3 nucleotides are TGCAGCGTTGATTCCCCTAGCACAGATACGCAGTATTTT. Translated: CSVDSPSTDTQYF.

The gene calls are TRBV4-1 and TRBJ2-1; D is uncertain. V was clipped by 2 bases and J by 4 bases, with 12 bases between them. The CDR3 has 15 amino acids. The germline CDR1 and CDR2 sequences are MGHRA and YSYEKL. The DNA for the CDR3 is TGCGCCAGCAGCCAATCACGGACGGAATACAATGAGCAGTTCTTC. Amino acids: CASSQSRTEYNEQFF.

This clone appeared a few times. The chain couples TRBV29-1 to TRBJ2-5; TRBD1 might be the D (5 bases). Near its end, the DNA agrees better with TRBJ2-7, so the J call may be wrong. The CDR3 runs to 12 residues. Germline values: CDR1 SQVTM, CDR2 ANQGSEA. The CDR3 coding sequence is TGCAGCGTTGAGACAGAGGCCTACGAGCAGTACTTC. As protein: CSVETEAYEQYF.

This clone was seen a single time. The rearrangement links TRBV20-1 to TRBJ1-2; D uncertain. Germline-derived CDR1 and CDR2 are DFQATT and SNEGSKA (reference sequence). The CDR3 runs to 8 residues. V was pared by 7 bases and J by 7 bases, with 4 bases between. The CDR3 protein is CSVSGYTF. CDR3 coding DNA: TGCAGTGTCAGTGGCTACACCTTC.

This clone has a handful of counts. The CDR3 is CASSPGDTQYF. Here the CDR3 DNA reads TGTGCCAGCAGCCCCGGGGATACGCAGTATTTT. J is TRBJ2-3 and V is TRBV13; D gene uncertain. V was pared by 5 bases and J by 6 bases, with 6 bases between. CDR3 size: 11 residues. CDR1 is PRHDT and CDR2 is FYEKMQ in the germline V gene (reference sequence).

This clone has just one count. The chain links TRBV25-1 to TRBJ2-5; 7 bases are a match to TRBD1. V shed 1 base and J 4 bases; nucleotides not matched to a gene: 9. CDR1 MGHDK and CDR2 SYGVNS come from the germline V gene. The CDR3 consists of 16 residues. For the CDR3, the DNA is TGTGCCAGCAGTGAATGGGAAGGGGGCATGAGAGAGACCCAGTACTTC. Translation: CASSEWEGGMRETQYF.

This clone was observed a few times. This sequence joins TRBV11-2 and TRBJ2-1; perhaps D is TRBD1 or TRBD2 (5 bases each). V was cut by 9 bases and J by 5 bases, with 11 bases left in between. The CDR3 sequence is 12 residues long. Germline V gene sequence: CDR1 SGHAT, CDR2 FQNNGV. The CDR3 loop is CASEGPHNEQFF. Here the CDR3 DNA reads TGTGCCAGTGAGGGACCACACAATGAGCAGTTCTTC.

The chain's CDR3 is CASSQDRQQYF. The CDR3 bases are TGCGCCAGCAGCCAAGATAGGCAGCAGTACTTC. The chain has TRBV4-1 and TRBJ2-7; D is unclear. CDR1 MGHRA and CDR2 YSYEKL come from the germline V gene. Trimming took off 0 bases at V and 8 bases at J, with 5 bases between the two ends. CDR3 length: 11 residues.

This chain links TRBV6-5 with TRBJ2-7, with D possibly being TRBD2 (5 bases). Germline values: CDR1 MNHEY, CDR2 SVGAGI. Trimming took 6 bases from V and 6 from J, leaving 15 bases between them. The length of the CDR3 is 13 residues. The CDR3 sequence is CASRGYEGGEQYF. CDR3 coding DNA: TGTGCCAGCAGAGGGTATGAGGGCGGCGAGCAGTACTTC.

The genes are TRBV30 and TRBJ1-1; D is unresolved. V lost 4 bases, J lost 1 base, and 1 base lay in between. This CDR3 spans 10 amino acids. Germline CDR1 reads GTSNPN; CDR2 reads SVGIG (reference sequence). The CDR3 spells CAWTNTEAFF. CDR3 in DNA: TGTGCCTGGACGAACACTGAAGCTTTCTTT.

This clone was seen only once. The chain uses TRBV27 and TRBJ2-1; 11 bases line up with TRBD2. V lost 6 bases to trimming and J lost 5 bases; unmatched junction nucleotides: 3. This CDR3 spans 14 amino acids. CDR1 is MNHEY, CDR2 SMNVEV, per germline (reference sequence). DNA of the CDR3: TGTGCCAGCAGGGGACTAGCGGACGACAATGAGCAGTTCTTC. Translation gives CASRGLADDNEQFF.

This clone appeared a few times. V and J are TRBV29-1 and TRBJ1-2; D possibly corresponds to TRBD1 (5 bases). The V and J ends lost 7 bases and 4 bases respectively, with 19 bases between them. The CDR3 is 14 amino acids. From germline, CDR1 is SQVTM and CDR2 ANQGSEA. As DNA, the CDR3 is TGCAGCGGGGGGGAGGCGGACCTCGGCTATGGCTACACCTTC. Residues: CSGGEADLGYGYTF.

This clone appeared a few times. This chain links TRBV14 with TRBJ2-1, with D uncertain. Germline lookup yields CDR1 SGHDN and CDR2 FVKESK. This CDR3 is 13 amino acids long. With 1 base removed from V and 4 bases from J, the gap between germline ends came to 5 bases. The CDR3 protein is CASSQGLYNEQFF. The CDR3 DNA sequence: TGTGCCAGCAGCCAAGGGCTATACAATGAGCAGTTCTTC.

The genes are TRBV28 and TRBJ2-1; tentative D call: TRBD2 (6 bases). The germline gives CDR1 MDHEN, CDR2 SYDVKM. With 4 bases removed from V and 9 bases from J, the gap between germline ends came to 10 bases. This CDR3 spans 12 amino acids. The CDR3 DNA sequence: TGTGCCAGCAGTTCCGCCGGGAGTGAGCAGTTCTTC. Amino acid sequence: CASSSAGSEQFF.

This chain joins TRBV2 and TRBJ1-2; maybe TRBD1 (5 bases). This CDR3 region has 12 residues. V lost 10 bases to trimming and J lost 8 bases, with 17 bases between them. CDR1 and CDR2 from the germline V gene are SNHLY and FYNNEI. This chain's CDR3 is CAITPGAKGYTF. Written as DNA, the CDR3 is TGTGCCATTACGCCCGGGGCCAAGGGCTACACCTTC.

The chain employs TRBV11-2 and TRBJ2-7; 7 bases agree with TRBD2. The CDR3 consists of 15 residues. Germline V gives CDR1 SGHAT, CDR2 FQNNGV. The ends lost 1 base at V and 1 base at J; junction bases unmatched: 4. CDR3 residues: CASSLASGGSYEQYF. Written as DNA, the CDR3 is TGTGCCAGCAGCTTAGCTAGCGGAGGGTCCTACGAGCAGTACTTC.

This chain links TRBV11-2 with TRBJ2-7; D remains unclear. V shed 1 base and J shed 5 bases, with 6 bases lying between them. This CDR3 region has 12 residues. Germline V lookup: CDR1 SGHAT, CDR2 FQNNGV. The CDR3 loop reads CASSLVVNEQYF. CDR3 DNA sequence: TGTGCCAGCAGCTTAGTTGTTAACGAGCAGTACTTC.

The chain combines TRBV19 with TRBJ1-2, with D tentatively TRBD1 (5 bases). Germline CDR1 reads LNHDA; CDR2 reads SQIVND (reference sequence). V was pared by 8 bases and J by 0 bases, with 13 bases between. The CDR3 is 14 amino acids. CDR3 nucleotide sequence: TGTGCCAGTGGGTATACAGGTGCTAACTATGGCTACACCTTC. It encodes CASGYTGANYGYTF.

The rearrangement links TRBV29-1 to TRBJ2-2; D possibly corresponds to TRBD1 (5 bases). V was pared by 6 bases and J by 1 base, with 9 bases between. Germline values: CDR1 SQVTM, CDR2 ANQGSEA. This CDR3 has 13 amino acids. The CDR3 here is CSVHTGNTGELFF. The CDR3 region has the DNA TGCAGCGTCCACACAGGGAACACCGGGGAGCTGTTTTTT.